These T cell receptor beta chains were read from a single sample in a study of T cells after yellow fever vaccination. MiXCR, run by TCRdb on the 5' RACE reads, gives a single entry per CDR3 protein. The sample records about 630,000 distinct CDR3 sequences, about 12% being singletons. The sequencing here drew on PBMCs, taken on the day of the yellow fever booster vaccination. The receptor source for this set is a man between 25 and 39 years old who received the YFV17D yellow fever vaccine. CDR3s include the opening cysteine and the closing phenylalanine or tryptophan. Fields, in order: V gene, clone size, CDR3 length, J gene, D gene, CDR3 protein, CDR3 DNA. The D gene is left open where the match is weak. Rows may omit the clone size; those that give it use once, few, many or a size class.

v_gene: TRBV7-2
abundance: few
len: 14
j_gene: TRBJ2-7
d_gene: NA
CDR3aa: CASSLKRTEGEQYF
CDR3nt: TGTGCCAGCAGCCTCAAGAGGACGGAGGGCGAGCAGTACTTC

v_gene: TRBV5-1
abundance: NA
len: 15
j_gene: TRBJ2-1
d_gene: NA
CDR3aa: CASSLAGLNDNEQFF
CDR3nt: TGCGCCAGCAGCTTGGCGGGCCTTAACGACAATGAGCAGTTCTTC

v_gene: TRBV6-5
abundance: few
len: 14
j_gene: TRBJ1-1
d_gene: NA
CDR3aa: CASSYGGKNTEAFF
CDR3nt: TGTGCCAGCAGTTACGGCGGGAAAAACACTGAAGCTTTCTTT

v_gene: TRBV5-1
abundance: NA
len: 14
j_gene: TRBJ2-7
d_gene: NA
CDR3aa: CASSYEVSGYEQYF
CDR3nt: TGCGCCAGCAGCTATGAGGTCTCCGGCTACGAGCAGTACTTC

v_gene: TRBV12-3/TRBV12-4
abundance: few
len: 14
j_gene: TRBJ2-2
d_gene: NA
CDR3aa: CASSRQSLTGELFF
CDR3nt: TGTGCCAGCAGCCGACAGTCCCTCACCGGGGAGCTGTTTTTT

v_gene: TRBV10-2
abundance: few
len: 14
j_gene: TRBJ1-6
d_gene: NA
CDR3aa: CASSSNPDNSPLHF
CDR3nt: TGCGCCAGCAGTTCCAACCCGGATAATTCACCCCTCCACTTT

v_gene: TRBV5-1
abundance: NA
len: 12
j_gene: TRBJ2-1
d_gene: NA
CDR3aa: CASSHGQSEQFF
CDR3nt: TGCGCCAGCAGCCACGGACAGAGTGAGCAGTTCTTC

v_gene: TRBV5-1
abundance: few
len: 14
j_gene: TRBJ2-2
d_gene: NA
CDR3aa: CASSLVERTGELFF
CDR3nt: TGCGCCAGCAGCTTGGTAGAGCGCACCGGGGAGCTGTTTTTT

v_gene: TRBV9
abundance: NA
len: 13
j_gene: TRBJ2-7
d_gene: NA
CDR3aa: CASSASLTGEQYF
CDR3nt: TGTGCCAGCAGCGCCTCCCTAACGGGGGAGCAGTACTTC

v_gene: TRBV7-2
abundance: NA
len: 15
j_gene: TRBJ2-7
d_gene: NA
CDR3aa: CASSQGPYPTYEQYF
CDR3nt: TGTGCCAGCAGTCAAGGGCCCTACCCAACCTACGAGCAGTACTTC